The 13 T cell receptor beta chains below come from one sample, sequenced in a study of T cells after somatic rescue of genetic block. The table came from immunoSEQ multiplex PCR; TCRdb's copy has only in-frame clones and leaves some out. Of around 50,000 clones listed, 95% to 96% were seen once; the top ten hold approximately 0.07%. Sequenced: peripheral blood mononuclear cells (PBMCs). The receptors were sampled from a child under two years old.

The CDR3 sequence: CRGHNFYEQYF. As DNA, the CDR3 is TGCAGGGGACACAATTTCTACGAGCAGTACTTC. This chain connects TRBV20-1 to TRBJ2-7, with a tentative D call TRBD1 (6 bases). Germline V gene data show CDR1 as DFQATT and CDR2 as SNEGSKA (reference sequence). CDR3 size: 11 residues.

This chain connects TRBV6-4 to TRBJ2-1; 10 nucleotides agree with TRBD2. Unmatched junction bases numbered 13, after V lost 3 bases and J lost 8 bases. Germline lookup yields CDR1 MRHNA and CDR2 SNTAGT. The CDR3 spans 17 residues. This CDR3 reads CASSDTSGRAFPHEQFF. DNA for the CDR3: TGTGCCAGCAGTGATACCAGCGGGAGGGCCTTTCCCCATGAGCAGTTCTTC.

The chain links TRBV29-1 to TRBJ1-2, with TRBD1 as a possible D gene (6 bases). Germline values: CDR1 SQVTM, CDR2 ANQGSEA. Trimming removed 6 bases at V and 8 bases at J, with 13 bases between. The CDR3 loop spans 11 amino acids. CDR3 residues: CSVRGLEGYTF. DNA of the CDR3: TGCAGCGTCAGGGGATTAGAGGGCTACACCTTC.

This clone was seen more than once but under ten times. This CDR3 is CASSQVVGTEAFF. The CDR3 DNA reads TGCGCCAGCAGCCAAGTTGTGGGCACTGAAGCTTTCTTT. V and J are TRBV4-1 and TRBJ1-1; D is unclear. Germline values: CDR1 MGHRA, CDR2 YSYEKL. The CDR3 totals 13 residues. The ends were cut back, 1 base at V and 4 bases at J, with 7 bases in the middle.

The V and J genes are TRBV7-2 and TRBJ2-3; the D gene is possibly TRBD2 (5 bases). The germline CDR1 and CDR2 sequences are SGHTA and FQGNSA. CDR3 length: 15 amino acids. V was pared by 2 bases and J by 3 bases, with 12 bases between. CDR3 protein: CASSLSPRATDTQYF. The DNA of the CDR3 is TGTGCCAGCAGCTTAAGTCCGCGGGCTACAGATACGCAGTATTTT.

The rearrangement links TRBV9 to TRBJ1-2; 8 positions match TRBD1. Germline loops: CDR1 SGDLS, CDR2 YYNGEE. The junction had 6 bases not matched to a gene; V was cut back by 0 bases and J by 8 bases. The CDR3 loop spans 14 amino acids. The DNA of the CDR3 is TGTGCCAGCAGCGTAGGGGCAGGGGGCCGAGGCTACACCTTC. This gives the protein CASSVGAGGRGYTF.

The chain recombines TRBV9 with TRBJ2-2; the D gene is possibly TRBD1 (6 bases). Trimming left V 4 bases short and J 2 bases short, with 12 bases between. The CDR3 length is 15 residues. Germline V gives CDR1 SGDLS, CDR2 YYNGEE. CDR3 sequence reads: CASSPLGTNTGELFF. Here the CDR3 DNA reads TGTGCCAGCAGCCCGCTAGGGACAAACACCGGGGAGCTGTTTTTT.

The CDR3 loop is CASGLGQNYGYTF. The CDR3 DNA follows: TGTGCTAGTGGTTTGGGACAAAACTATGGCTACACCTTC. The gene calls are TRBV12-5 and TRBJ1-2; D not certain. The germline V and J ends were trimmed by 1 base and 2 bases, with 5 bases remaining between them. Per germline, CDR1 LGHNT and CDR2 FRNRAP. The CDR3 totals 13 residues.

The rearrangement uses TRBV25-1 and TRBJ2-7; a weak D match, TRBD1 (5 bases). Trimming left V 0 bases short and J 3 bases short, with 9 bases between. The CDR3 is 14 residues long. Per germline, CDR1 MGHDK and CDR2 SYGVNS. The CDR3 is CASSEYRGSYEQYF. Here the CDR3 DNA reads TGTGCCAGCAGTGAATATAGGGGAAGCTACGAGCAGTACTTC.

The genes are TRBV2 and TRBJ2-7, with D possibly called TRBD1 or TRBD2 (7 bases each). V was pared by 3 bases and J by 5 bases, with 17 bases between. This CDR3 is 15 amino acids long. Germline CDR1 is SNHLY and CDR2 is FYNNEI. This CDR3 reads CASSEQGGQSHEQYF. The CDR3 region has the DNA TGTGCCAGCAGTGAGCAGGGGGGGCAATCTCACGAGCAGTACTTC.

The chain uses TRBV7-2 and TRBJ2-1, with a weak D call TRBD2 (5 bases). The germline V and J ends were trimmed by 5 bases and 7 bases, with 12 bases remaining between them. Germline CDR1 and CDR2: SGHTA and FQGNSA. CDR3 length: 13 amino acids. The DNA for the CDR3 is TGTGCCAGCAGCGTCGGGGTTAGGAATGAGCAGTTCTTC. Residues: CASSVGVRNEQFF.

The chain couples TRBV9 to TRBJ2-3, with D possibly TRBD2 on 5 matching bases. Germline V gives CDR1 SGDLS, CDR2 YYNGEE. The CDR3 extends over 16 amino acids. The V and J ends lost 0 bases and 1 base respectively, with 12 bases between them. The CDR3: CASSVETGWGTDTQYF. Here the CDR3 DNA reads TGTGCCAGCAGCGTAGAGACGGGGTGGGGCACAGATACGCAGTATTTT.

V is TRBV4-2 and J is TRBJ1-5, with a possible D match to TRBD1 (6 bases). CDR3 length equals 15 residues. Germline assignment: CDR1 LGHNA and CDR2 YNFKEQ. V was clipped by 4 bases and J by 0 bases, with 10 bases between them. CDR3 sequence reads: CASSRDKYSNQPQHF. In nucleotides, the CDR3 is TGTGCCAGCAGCCGGGACAAATATAGCAATCAGCCCCAGCATTTT.